The text below deals with one TCR beta chain. Its specificity is unknown. The entry originates in a study of T cell repertoires in cytomegalovirus infection. TCRdb called the reads again in MiXCR, with one record for every CDR3 protein. The repertoire holds 150,000 to 200,000 distinct CDR3 sequences, with approximately 28% as singletons. Study results and limitations: Within the response measured ex vivo, HLA-C-restricted CMV-specific TCR beta clonotypes were dominant. Using cumulative public TCR beta family frequency, the authors identified those who carried CMV together with the relevant HLA.

Trimming left V 4 bases short and J 1 base short, with 11 bases between. Germline V gene sequence: CDR1 LNHNV, CDR2 YYDKDF (reference sequence). The length of the CDR3 is 14 residues. The chain recombines TRBV15 with TRBJ2-7; D gene uncertain. Sequencing was carried out using PBMCs. The TCR was taken from a human donor in good health (CMV status not recorded). Some clones in this sample may be carry-over from other donors' samples. Here the CDR3 reads CATSKTTVSYEQYF. The CDR3 coding sequence is TGTGCCACCAGCAAGACCACGGTGTCCTACGAGCAGTACTTC.